This TCR beta chain was identified during a study of blood T cell repertoires in COVID-19. At the level of the study: The samples span acute and convalescent COVID-19 from the United States, Italy and Spain.

Sequencing was performed with immunoSEQ multiplex PCR; in TCRdb, only in-frame clones are kept and a portion is missing. Among some 200,000 clones listed, about 88% were seen once. Sample: peripheral blood. The sequence derives from a woman of 80 years or more in a cohort sampled during active or convalescent COVID-19.

The CDR3 reads CDTPGLNPYEQYV. In nucleotides, the CDR3 is TGTGATACGCCGGGACTGAACCCCTACGAGCAGTACGTC. This rearrangement joins TRBV21-1 to TRBJ2-7; the DNA was not used to check the table's D call, TRBD2. TRBV21-1 is marked as a pseudogene. The CDR3 runs to 13 residues.